Listed below are T cell receptor beta chains from one sample, sequenced in a study of blood T cell repertoires in COVID-19. TCRdb's copy holds only in-frame clones and misses some; the assay was immunoSEQ multiplex PCR. Among 200,000 to 250,000 clones, under 90% were seen once, and the ten largest hold 4.8%. The source material was PBMCs or T cells enriched from blood (not recorded which). The receptors shown here come from a woman aged 45-65 years who had been exposed to COVID-19. The CDR3 runs from the conserved cysteine through the conserved F or W. Each record gives: D gene, clone size, V gene, CDR3 length, J gene, CDR3 protein, CDR3 DNA. D genes are given only for firm matches. A row's size may be missing; if present it is once, few, many or a size class.

>-|-|TRBV5-1|15|TRBJ1-1
CASSASGQMNTEAFF
TGCGCCAGCAGCGCATCCGGACAGATGAACACTGAAGCTTTCTTT
>TRBD1|-|TRBV7-2|15|TRBJ1-2
CASSPQSQGVSGYTF
TGTGCCAGCAGCCCACAGTCACAGGGGGTGAGCGGCTACACCTTC
>-|once|TRBV6-5|12|TRBJ1-2
CASREPPRGYTF
TGTGCCAGCAGAGAGCCTCCGAGAGGCTACACCTTC
>TRBD2|-|TRBV7-9|16|TRBJ2-3
CASSARLAGGENTQYF
TGTGCCAGCAGCGCCCGACTAGCGGGGGGCGAGAATACGCAGTATTTT
>TRBD2|-|TRBV10-3|14|TRBJ2-1
CAIRAGAGYNEQFF
TGTGCCATCAGAGCGGGGGCCGGTTACAATGAGCAGTTCTTC
>TRBD2|-|TRBV7-9|17|TRBJ2-6
CASSLEGLAAGANVLTF
TGTGCCAGCAGCTTAGAGGGACTAGCCGCTGGGGCCAACGTCCTGACTTTC
>-|-|TRBV27|14|TRBJ1-5
CASSLRGENQPQHF
TGTGCCAGCAGTTTGCGGGGAGAGAATCAGCCCCAGCATTTT
>-|-|TRBV19|16|TRBJ1-5
CASSAAGSAINQPQHF
TGTGCCAGTAGTGCCGCGGGATCGGCAATCAATCAGCCCCAGCATTTT
>TRBD1|-|TRBV19|14|TRBJ2-7
CASSQTGLPYEQYF
TGTGCCAGTAGCCAGACAGGGCTACCCTACGAGCAGTACTTC
>-|-|TRBV19|19|TRBJ2-4
CASSNTPGRQANSRHIQYF
TGTGCCAGTAGTAACACCCCCGGCAGGCAGGCGAATTCACGCCACATTCAGTACTTC
>TRBD1|-|TRBV19|13|TRBJ1-4
CASSWDRLEKLFF
TGTGCCAGTAGTTGGGACAGACTGGAAAAACTGTTTTTT
>-|once|TRBV6-5|14|TRBJ2-2
CASRRQSNTGELFF
TGTGCCAGCAGGCGACAGTCGAACACCGGGGAGCTGTTTTTT
>TRBD1|-|TRBV27|15|TRBJ2-7
CASSLRTGWSSEQYF
TGTGCCAGCAGTCTACGGACAGGGTGGTCTTCCGAGCAGTACTTC
>TRBD1|-|TRBV7-8|15|TRBJ2-1
CASSFGQGKGNEQFF
TGTGCCAGCAGCTTCGGACAGGGGAAGGGCAATGAGCAGTTCTTC
>TRBD1|-|TRBV28|12|TRBJ2-7
CASSQDRAEQYF
TGTGCCAGCAGCCAGGACAGGGCCGAGCAGTACTTC
>TRBD2|-|TRBV4-3|15|TRBJ2-1
CASSQVTSGNNEQFF
TGCGCCAGCAGCCAAGTGACTAGCGGAAACAATGAGCAGTTCTTC
>-|-|TRBV6-5|14|TRBJ2-5
CASAKGEVWETQYF
TGTGCCAGCGCCAAGGGGGAAGTTTGGGAGACCCAGTACTTC
>TRBD2|-|TRBV11-2|15|TRBJ2-1
CASSPGTSGVDEQFF
TGTGCCAGCAGCCCCGGGACTAGCGGGGTTGATGAGCAGTTCTTC
>-|-|TRBV19|12|TRBJ1-5
CASSIVAQPQHF
TGTGCCAGTAGTATAGTAGCTCAGCCCCAGCATTTT
>TRBD1|-|TRBV6-2/TRBV6-3|13|TRBJ1-2
CASSTPGQPYYTF
TGTGCCAGCAGTACCCCGGGACAGCCTTACTACACCTTC
>-|-|TRBV7-8|15|TRBJ1-2
CASSPRAGMGYGYTF
TGTGCCAGCAGCCCCCGGGCCGGGATGGGGTATGGCTACACCTTC
>-|-|TRBV2|15|TRBJ2-1
CASIGGGGRYNEQFF
TGTGCCAGCATTGGAGGGGGGGGCAGGTACAATGAGCAGTTCTTC
>-|-|TRBV5-5|13|TRBJ1-1
CASALVENTEAFF
TGTGCCAGCGCCCTTGTAGAGAACACTGAAGCTTTCTTT
>TRBD1|-|TRBV12-3/TRBV12-4|13|TRBJ2-5
CASSTGGWETQYF
TGTGCCAGCAGCACAGGGGGCTGGGAGACCCAGTACTTC
>-|-|TRBV19|13|TRBJ1-2
CASSFDTNYGYTF
TGTGCCAGTAGCTTTGACACGAACTATGGCTACACCTTC
>-|-|TRBV30|14|TRBJ1-6
CAWRTRGGDSPLHF
TGTGCCTGGAGGACCAGGGGTGGTGATTCACCCCTCCACTTT
>-|-|TRBV7-9|11|TRBJ2-1
CASSLDGPQFF
TGTGCCAGCAGCTTAGATGGGCCCCAGTTCTTC